This is a list of T cell receptor beta chains from one sample in a study of vaccination effects on CD4 cells after COVID-19. Their recognized antigens are unknown. Sequencing was performed with immunoSEQ multiplex PCR; in TCRdb, only in-frame clones are kept and a portion is missing. The sample contains 40,000 to 45,000 clones, over 60% of which appear only once. This sample comprised CD4+ T cells from PBMCs cultured without peptide, obtained after COVID-19 vaccination. The receptors originated from a human donor who had a prior SARS-CoV-2 infection. Each CDR3 is given with its conserved first and last residue. Each record gives: D gene, clone size, J gene, V gene, CDR3 DNA, CDR3 protein. A D gene is named only where the DNA matches it firmly. Rows give clone size only sometimes, using once, few, many, or a class for an expanded clone.

d_gene: .
abundance: .
j_gene: TRBJ2-5
v_gene: TRBV10-3
CDR3nt: TGTGCCATCAGTGATAGGGGGGGTGTCGGGGAGACCCAGTACTTC
CDR3aa: CAISDRGGVGETQYF

d_gene: TRBD1
abundance: few
j_gene: TRBJ2-2
v_gene: TRBV18
CDR3nt: TGTGCCAGCTCACCAGACAGGGTAACGAACACCGGGGAGCTGTTTTTT
CDR3aa: CASSPDRVTNTGELFF

d_gene: TRBD2
abundance: .
j_gene: TRBJ2-7
v_gene: TRBV5-1
CDR3nt: TGCGCCAGCAGCGCCGGCGGGACTAGCGGGAGGTCTGAGGAGCAGTACTTC
CDR3aa: CASSAGGTSGRSEEQYF

d_gene: .
abundance: .
j_gene: TRBJ1-2
v_gene: TRBV3-1/TRBV3-2
CDR3nt: TGTGCCAGCAGCCTTCTCTCAGGTCCTAACTACGGCTACACCTTC
CDR3aa: CASSLLSGPNYGYTF

d_gene: TRBD2
abundance: .
j_gene: TRBJ2-7
v_gene: TRBV11-3
CDR3nt: TGTGCCAGCAGCCGCACCCTAGCGGGAGGGTTAACCTACGAGCAGTACTTC
CDR3aa: CASSRTLAGGLTYEQYF

d_gene: .
abundance: .
j_gene: TRBJ2-1
v_gene: TRBV21-1
CDR3nt: TGTGCCAGCATTTCAAATGAGCAGTTCTTC
CDR3aa: CASISNEQFF

d_gene: .
abundance: .
j_gene: TRBJ2-3
v_gene: TRBV18
CDR3nt: TGTGCCAGCTCACCGGACCCTAGCACAGATACGCAGTATTTT
CDR3aa: CASSPDPSTDTQYF

d_gene: TRBD1
abundance: .
j_gene: TRBJ2-3
v_gene: TRBV6-5
CDR3nt: TGTGCCAGCAGTTACTCACCGACAGGGGTTGATACGCAGTATTTT
CDR3aa: CASSYSPTGVDTQYF

d_gene: .
abundance: .
j_gene: TRBJ2-2
v_gene: TRBV12-3/TRBV12-4
CDR3nt: TGTGCCAGCAGTTTAGGTCAGGGGGAGCTGTTTTTT
CDR3aa: CASSLGQGELFF

d_gene: .
abundance: .
j_gene: TRBJ1-2
v_gene: TRBV3-1/TRBV3-2
CDR3nt: TGTGCCAGCAGCCAAGGAGGGGGGTCCACCTTC
CDR3aa: CASSQGGGSTF

d_gene: TRBD2
abundance: .
j_gene: TRBJ2-3
v_gene: TRBV30
CDR3nt: TGTGCCTGGTCCGGACTAGCGCGAGATACGCAGTATTTT
CDR3aa: CAWSGLARDTQYF

d_gene: .
abundance: .
j_gene: TRBJ1-5
v_gene: TRBV15
CDR3nt: TGTGCCACCAGCAGAGACAGGGGAGGGGGCAATCAGCCCCAGCATTTT
CDR3aa: CATSRDRGGGNQPQHF

d_gene: TRBD1
abundance: .
j_gene: TRBJ1-1
v_gene: TRBV7-8
CDR3nt: TGTGCCAGCAGCTTAGACAGGGGCGCTGAAGCTTTCTTT
CDR3aa: CASSLDRGAEAFF

d_gene: .
abundance: .
j_gene: TRBJ2-1
v_gene: TRBV5-4
CDR3nt: TGTGCCAGCAGCTTGGTAGGGGACAATGAGCAGTTCTTC
CDR3aa: CASSLVGDNEQFF

d_gene: .
abundance: .
j_gene: TRBJ2-3
v_gene: TRBV4-2
CDR3nt: TGTGCCAGCAGCCAAAGTAGGGACGCCTTCACAGATACGCAGTATTTT
CDR3aa: CASSQSRDAFTDTQYF

d_gene: TRBD1
abundance: .
j_gene: TRBJ1-3
v_gene: TRBV30
CDR3nt: TGTGCCTGGAGTGTTACAGGGGGCTCTGGAAACACCATATATTTT
CDR3aa: CAWSVTGGSGNTIYF

d_gene: TRBD2
abundance: .
j_gene: TRBJ2-7
v_gene: TRBV5-4
CDR3nt: TGTGCCGTCAGCCGAACCGGGACTAGTTTCGAGCAGTACTTC
CDR3aa: CAVSRTGTSFEQYF

d_gene: TRBD2
abundance: .
j_gene: TRBJ2-2
v_gene: TRBV7-3
CDR3nt: TGTGCCAGCAGTCGCAGCGGGGGGCCCAACACCGGGGAGCTGTTTTTT
CDR3aa: CASSRSGGPNTGELFF

d_gene: .
abundance: few
j_gene: TRBJ1-2
v_gene: TRBV2
CDR3nt: TGTGCCAGCAGTGTCCTCGGCTACACCTTC
CDR3aa: CASSVLGYTF

d_gene: .
abundance: .
j_gene: TRBJ2-1
v_gene: TRBV9
CDR3nt: TGTGCCAGCAGCCAGCAGCCGACCAGCTCCTACAATGAGCAGTTCTTC
CDR3aa: CASSQQPTSSYNEQFF

d_gene: .
abundance: .
j_gene: TRBJ1-1
v_gene: TRBV9
CDR3nt: TGTGCCAGCAGCGTAGATGCTGGTGACACTGAAGCTTTCTTT
CDR3aa: CASSVDAGDTEAFF

d_gene: .
abundance: .
j_gene: TRBJ2-7
v_gene: TRBV21-1
CDR3nt: TGTGCCAGCAGCAAAGCGGGACAGGGACCCCTCCACGAGCAGTACTTC
CDR3aa: CASSKAGQGPLHEQYF

d_gene: TRBD2
abundance: .
j_gene: TRBJ2-7
v_gene: TRBV7-9
CDR3nt: TGTGCCAGCAGCTTGGACGGGAGGGCCGCCGAGCAGTACTTC
CDR3aa: CASSLDGRAAEQYF

d_gene: TRBD2
abundance: .
j_gene: TRBJ2-1
v_gene: TRBV7-3
CDR3nt: TGTGCCAGCAGCCCGGGACTAGCGACTTACAATGAGCAGTTCTTC
CDR3aa: CASSPGLATYNEQFF